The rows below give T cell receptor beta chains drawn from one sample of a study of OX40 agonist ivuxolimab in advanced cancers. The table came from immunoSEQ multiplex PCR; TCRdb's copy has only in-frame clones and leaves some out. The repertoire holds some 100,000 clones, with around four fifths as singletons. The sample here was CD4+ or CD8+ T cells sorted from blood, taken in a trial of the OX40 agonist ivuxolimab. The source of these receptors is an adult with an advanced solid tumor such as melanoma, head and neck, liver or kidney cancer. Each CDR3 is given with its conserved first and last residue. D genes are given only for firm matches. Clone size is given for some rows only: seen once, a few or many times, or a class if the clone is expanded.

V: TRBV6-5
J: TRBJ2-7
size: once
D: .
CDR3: CASRGTGPPDF
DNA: TGTGCCAGCAGAGGTACGGGGCCCCCTGACTTC

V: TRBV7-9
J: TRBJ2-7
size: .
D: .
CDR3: CASSRGVYEQYF
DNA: TGTGCCAGCAGCCGCGGGGTCTACGAGCAGTACTTC

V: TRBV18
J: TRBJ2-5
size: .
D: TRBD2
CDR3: CASSPPYDLGLARRETQYF
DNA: TGTGCCAGCTCACCGCCGTACGACCTGGGACTAGCGCGGAGGGAGACCCAGTACTTC

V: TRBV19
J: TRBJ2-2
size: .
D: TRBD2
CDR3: CASSIGGLAGGELFF
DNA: TGTGCCAGTAGTATAGGGGGACTAGCGGGCGGGGAGCTGTTTTTT

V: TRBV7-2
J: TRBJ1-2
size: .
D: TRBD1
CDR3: CASSTSTGVGYTF
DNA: TGTGCCAGCAGCACCTCGACAGGGGTTGGCTACACCTTC

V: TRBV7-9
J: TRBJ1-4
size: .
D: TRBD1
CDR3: CASSLGVTGLRNEKLFF
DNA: TGTGCCAGCAGCTTAGGGGTGACAGGGCTGCGGAATGAAAAACTGTTTTTT

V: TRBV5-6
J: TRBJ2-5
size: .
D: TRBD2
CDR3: CASTLSTSGLQETQYF
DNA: TGTGCCAGCACCCTCTCGACTAGCGGGTTACAAGAGACCCAGTACTTC

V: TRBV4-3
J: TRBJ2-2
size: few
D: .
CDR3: CASSHLQGIGSAGELFF
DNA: TGCGCCAGCAGCCATCTCCAGGGTATTGGTAGCGCCGGGGAGCTGTTTTTT

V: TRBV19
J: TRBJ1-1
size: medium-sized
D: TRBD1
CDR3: CASTPRDRYEAFF
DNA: TGTGCCAGTACCCCCAGGGACAGGTATGAAGCTTTCTTT

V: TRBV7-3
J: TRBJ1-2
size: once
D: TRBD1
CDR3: CASSPQGGGQGDYGYTF
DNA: TGTGCCAGCAGCCCTCAGGGAGGAGGACAGGGTGATTATGGCTACACCTTC

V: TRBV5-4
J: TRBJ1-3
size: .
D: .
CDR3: CASSRGGHLSGNTIYF
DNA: TGTGCCAGCAGCCGGGGGGGACACCTCTCTGGAAACACCATATATTTT

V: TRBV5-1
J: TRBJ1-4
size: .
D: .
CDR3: CASSFSGVAEKLFF
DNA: TGCGCCAGCAGCTTTTCAGGGGTGGCTGAAAAACTGTTTTTT

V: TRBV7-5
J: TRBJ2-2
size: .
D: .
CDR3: CVRSPEGDSVPRKNTGELFF
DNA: TGTGTCAGAAGCCCGGAGGGGGACAGTGTGCCCCGAAAGAACACCGGGGAGCTGTTTTTT

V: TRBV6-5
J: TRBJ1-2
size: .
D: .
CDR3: CASSYSIHGNYGYTF
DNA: TGTGCCAGCAGTTACTCGATCCACGGGAACTATGGCTACACCTTC